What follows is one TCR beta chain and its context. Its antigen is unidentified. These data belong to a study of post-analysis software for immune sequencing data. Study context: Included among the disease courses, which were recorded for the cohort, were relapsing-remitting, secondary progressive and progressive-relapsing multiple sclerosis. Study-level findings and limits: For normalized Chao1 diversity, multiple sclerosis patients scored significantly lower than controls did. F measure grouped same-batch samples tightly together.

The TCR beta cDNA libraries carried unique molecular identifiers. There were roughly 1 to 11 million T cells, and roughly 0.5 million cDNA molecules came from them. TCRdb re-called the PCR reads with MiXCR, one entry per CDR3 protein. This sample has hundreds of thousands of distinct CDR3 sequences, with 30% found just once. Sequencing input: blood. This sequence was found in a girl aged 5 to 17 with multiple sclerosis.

Here the CDR3 DNA reads TGCGCCAGCAGCCAGCATCTTAGCCCCTATGGCTACACCTTC. This codes for CASSQHLSPYGYTF. The rearrangement links TRBV4-1 to TRBJ1-2; D gene ambiguous. This CDR3 is built from 14 residues. Trimming left V 3 bases short and J 4 bases short, with 12 bases between. Germline V gene data show CDR1 as MGHRA and CDR2 as YSYEKL.